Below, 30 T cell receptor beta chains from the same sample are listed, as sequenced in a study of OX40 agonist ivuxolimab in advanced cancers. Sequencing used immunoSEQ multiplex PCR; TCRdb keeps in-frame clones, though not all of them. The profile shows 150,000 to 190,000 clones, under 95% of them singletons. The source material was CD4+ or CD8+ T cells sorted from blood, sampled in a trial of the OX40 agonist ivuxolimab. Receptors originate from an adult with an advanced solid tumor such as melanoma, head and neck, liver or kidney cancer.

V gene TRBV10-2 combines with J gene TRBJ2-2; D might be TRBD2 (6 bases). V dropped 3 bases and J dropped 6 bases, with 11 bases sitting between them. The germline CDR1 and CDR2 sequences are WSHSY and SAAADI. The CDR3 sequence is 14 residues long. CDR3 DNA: TGCGCCAGCAGTGAAACTAGCTTGGCCGGGGAGCTGTTTTTT. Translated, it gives CASSETSLAGELFF.

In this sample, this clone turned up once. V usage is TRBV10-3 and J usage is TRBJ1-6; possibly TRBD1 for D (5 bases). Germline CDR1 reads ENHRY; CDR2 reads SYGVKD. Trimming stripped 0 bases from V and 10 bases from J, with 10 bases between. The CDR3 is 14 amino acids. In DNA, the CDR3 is TGTGCCATCAGTGAGTCAACGGGGCGGTCACCCCTCCACTTT. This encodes CAISESTGRSPLHF.

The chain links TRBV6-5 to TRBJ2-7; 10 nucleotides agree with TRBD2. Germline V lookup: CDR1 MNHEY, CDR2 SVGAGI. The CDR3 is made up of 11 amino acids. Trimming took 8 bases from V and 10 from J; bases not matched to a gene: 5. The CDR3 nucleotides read TGTGCCAGCTATCTAGCGGGAGTTCAGTACTTC. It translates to CASYLAGVQYF.

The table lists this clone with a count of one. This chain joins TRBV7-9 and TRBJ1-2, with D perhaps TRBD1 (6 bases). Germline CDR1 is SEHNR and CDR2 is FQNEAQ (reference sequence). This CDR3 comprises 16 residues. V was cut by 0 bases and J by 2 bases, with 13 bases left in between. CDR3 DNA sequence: TGTGCCAGCAGCTTAGCGTTGTGGGGGCCCAACTATGGCTACACCTTC. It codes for CASSLALWGPNYGYTF.

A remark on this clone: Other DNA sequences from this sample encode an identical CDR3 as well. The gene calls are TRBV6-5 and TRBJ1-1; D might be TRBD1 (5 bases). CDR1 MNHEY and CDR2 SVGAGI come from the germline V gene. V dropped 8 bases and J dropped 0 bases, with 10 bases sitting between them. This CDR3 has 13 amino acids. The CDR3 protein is CASGRAMNTEAFF. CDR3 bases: TGTGCCAGCGGCAGGGCCATGAACACTGAAGCTTTCTTT.

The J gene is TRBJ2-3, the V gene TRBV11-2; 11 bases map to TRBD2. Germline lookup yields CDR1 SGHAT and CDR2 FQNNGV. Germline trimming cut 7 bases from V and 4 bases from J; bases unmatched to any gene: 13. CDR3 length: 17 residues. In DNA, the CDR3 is TGTGCCAGCACCCAGTCGTCTAGCGGGAGGAAGGCAGATACGCAGTATTTT. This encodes CASTQSSSGRKADTQYF.

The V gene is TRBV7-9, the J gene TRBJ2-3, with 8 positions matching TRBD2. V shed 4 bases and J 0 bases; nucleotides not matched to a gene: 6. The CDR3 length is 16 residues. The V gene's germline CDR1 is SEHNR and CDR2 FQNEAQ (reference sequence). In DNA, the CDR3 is TGTGCCAGCAGCTCCTTAGCGGGGCTTAGCACAGATACGCAGTATTTT. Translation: CASSSLAGLSTDTQYF.

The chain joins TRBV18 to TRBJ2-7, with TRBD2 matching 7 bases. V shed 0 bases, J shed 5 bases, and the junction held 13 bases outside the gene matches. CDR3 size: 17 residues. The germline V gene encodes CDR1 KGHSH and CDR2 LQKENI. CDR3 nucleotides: TGTGCCAGCTCACCACCCGGAGGGGAGGGAACTCCCCACGAGCAGTACTTC. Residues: CASSPPGGEGTPHEQYF.

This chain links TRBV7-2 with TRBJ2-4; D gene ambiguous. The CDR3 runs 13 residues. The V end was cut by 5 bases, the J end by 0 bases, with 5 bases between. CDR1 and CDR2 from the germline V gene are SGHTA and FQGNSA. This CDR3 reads CASSPLAKNIQYF. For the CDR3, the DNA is TGTGCCAGCAGCCCACTAGCCAAAAACATTCAGTACTTC.

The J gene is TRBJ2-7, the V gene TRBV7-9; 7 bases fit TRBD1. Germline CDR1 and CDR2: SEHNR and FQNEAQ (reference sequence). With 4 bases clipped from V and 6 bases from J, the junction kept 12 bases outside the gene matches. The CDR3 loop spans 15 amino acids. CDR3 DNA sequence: TGTGCCAGCAGCTCCTTGGTCCAGGGGGTAGGCGAGCAGTACTTC. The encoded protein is CASSSLVQGVGEQYF.

CDR3 nucleotides: TGTGCCAGCAGTCGGACGGGGGATAACACTGAAGCTTTCTTT. Translated: CASSRTGDNTEAFF. The rearrangement links TRBV7-2 to TRBJ1-1, with D possibly matching TRBD1 (5 bases). The length of the CDR3 is 14 residues. The V and J ends lost 6 bases and 2 bases respectively, with 13 bases between them. Germline values: CDR1 SGHTA, CDR2 FQGNSA.

The CDR3 bases are TGTGCCAGCAGTTTATCGGTGACAGGGGGCTATGAGCAGTTCTTC. Residues: CASSLSVTGGYEQFF. This chain uses TRBV28 with TRBJ2-1; 10 bases are shared with TRBD1. Germline loops: CDR1 MDHEN, CDR2 SYDVKM. The CDR3 runs to 15 residues. The V segment lost 1 base and the J segment 8 bases; nucleotides outside the gene matches: 5. Using reference TRBV28 and TRBJ2-1 for the parts outside the CDR3, the full variable domain is DVKVTQSSRYLVKRTGEKVFLECVQDMDHENMFWYRQDPGLGLRLIYFSYDVKMKEKGDIPEGYSVSREKKERFSLILESASTNQTSMYLCASSLSVTGGYEQFFGPGTRLTVL.

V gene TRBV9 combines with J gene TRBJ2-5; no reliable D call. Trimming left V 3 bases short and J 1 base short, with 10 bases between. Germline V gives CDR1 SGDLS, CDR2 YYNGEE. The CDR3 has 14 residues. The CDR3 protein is CASSETGGQETQYF. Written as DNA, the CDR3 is TGTGCCAGCAGCGAGACGGGCGGCCAAGAGACCCAGTACTTC.

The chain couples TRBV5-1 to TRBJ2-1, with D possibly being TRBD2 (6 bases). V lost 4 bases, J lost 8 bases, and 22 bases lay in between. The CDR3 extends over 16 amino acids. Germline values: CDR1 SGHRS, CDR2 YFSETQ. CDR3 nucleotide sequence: TGCGCCAGCAGCCCCACCGGAGGGATCAAGAAGGATGAGCAGTTCTTC. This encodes CASSPTGGIKKDEQFF.

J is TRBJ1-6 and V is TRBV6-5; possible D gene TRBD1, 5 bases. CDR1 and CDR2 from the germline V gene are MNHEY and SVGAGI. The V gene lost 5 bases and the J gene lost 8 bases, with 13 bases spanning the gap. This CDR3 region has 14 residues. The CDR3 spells CASSRDGGYSPLHF. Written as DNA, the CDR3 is TGTGCCAGCAGTCGGGACGGTGGATATTCACCCCTCCACTTT.

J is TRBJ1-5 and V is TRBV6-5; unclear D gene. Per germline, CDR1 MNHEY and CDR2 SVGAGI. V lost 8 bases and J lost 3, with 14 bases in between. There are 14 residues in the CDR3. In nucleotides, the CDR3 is TGTGCCAGCCGTCCGGGCCTCACCAATCAGCCCCAGCATTTT. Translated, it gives CASRPGLTNQPQHF.

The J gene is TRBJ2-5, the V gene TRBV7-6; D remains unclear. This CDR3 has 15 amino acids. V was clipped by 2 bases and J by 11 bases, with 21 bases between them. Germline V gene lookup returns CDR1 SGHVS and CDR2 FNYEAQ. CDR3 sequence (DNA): TGTGCCAGCAGCTTATACGGAGCCTCGCCGAATGAGCAGTACTTC. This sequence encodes CASSLYGASPNEQYF.

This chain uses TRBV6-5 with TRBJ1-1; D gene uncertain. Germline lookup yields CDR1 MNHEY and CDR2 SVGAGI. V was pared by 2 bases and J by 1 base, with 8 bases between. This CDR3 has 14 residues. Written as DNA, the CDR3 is TGTGCCAGCAGTTACATACGGGGGAACACTGAAGCTTTCTTT. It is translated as CASSYIRGNTEAFF.

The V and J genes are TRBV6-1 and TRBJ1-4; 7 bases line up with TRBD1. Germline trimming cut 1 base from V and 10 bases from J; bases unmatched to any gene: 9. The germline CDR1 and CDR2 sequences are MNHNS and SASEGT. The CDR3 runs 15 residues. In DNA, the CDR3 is TGTGCCAGCAGTGAAGACGGCAGGGGGTTGGGAAAACTGTTTTTT. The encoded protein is CASSEDGRGLGKLFF.

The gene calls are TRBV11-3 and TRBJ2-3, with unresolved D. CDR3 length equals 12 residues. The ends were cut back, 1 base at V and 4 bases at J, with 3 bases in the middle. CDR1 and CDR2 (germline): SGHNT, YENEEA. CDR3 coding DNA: TGTGCCAGCAGCTTAGGGGCAGATACGCAGTATTTT. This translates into CASSLGADTQYF.

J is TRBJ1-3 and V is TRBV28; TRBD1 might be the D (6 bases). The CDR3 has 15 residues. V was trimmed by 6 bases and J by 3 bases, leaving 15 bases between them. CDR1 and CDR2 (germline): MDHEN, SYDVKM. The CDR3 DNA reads TGTGCCAGCAGCCGAGGGGGGGTGTTTGGAAACACCATATATTTT. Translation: CASSRGGVFGNTIYF.

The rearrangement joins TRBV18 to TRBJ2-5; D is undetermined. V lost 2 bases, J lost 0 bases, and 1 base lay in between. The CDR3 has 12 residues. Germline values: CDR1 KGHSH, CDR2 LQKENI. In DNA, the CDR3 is TGTGCCAGCTCACCAAACCAAGAGACCCAGTACTTC. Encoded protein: CASSPNQETQYF.

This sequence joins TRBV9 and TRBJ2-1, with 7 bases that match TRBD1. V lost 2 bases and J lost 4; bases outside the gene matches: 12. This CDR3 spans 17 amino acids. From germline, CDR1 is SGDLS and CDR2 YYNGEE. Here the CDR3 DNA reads TGTGCCAGCAGCGTCCCGACACAGGGGACGAATTACAATGAGCAGTTCTTC. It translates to CASSVPTQGTNYNEQFF.

CDR3 coding DNA: TGTGCCAGCTCACCCGGGACAAATGAAGCTTTCTTT. Protein product: CASSPGTNEAFF. This chain connects TRBV18 to TRBJ1-1; a possible D gene is TRBD1 (6 bases). This CDR3 has 12 residues. Deletions cut 3 bases from V and 7 bases from J, with 9 bases between. Germline V gene data show CDR1 as KGHSH and CDR2 as LQKENI.

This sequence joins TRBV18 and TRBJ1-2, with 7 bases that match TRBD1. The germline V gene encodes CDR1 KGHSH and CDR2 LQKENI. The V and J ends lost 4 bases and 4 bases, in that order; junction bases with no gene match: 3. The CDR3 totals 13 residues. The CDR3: CASSLDRLYGYTF. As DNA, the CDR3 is TGTGCCAGCTCACTGGACAGGCTCTATGGCTACACCTTC.

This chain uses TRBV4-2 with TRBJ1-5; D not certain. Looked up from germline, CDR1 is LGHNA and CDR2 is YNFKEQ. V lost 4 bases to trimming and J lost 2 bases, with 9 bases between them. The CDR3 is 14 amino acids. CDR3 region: CASSPFGGNQPQHF. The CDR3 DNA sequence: TGTGCCAGCAGCCCCTTCGGCGGCAATCAGCCCCAGCATTTT.

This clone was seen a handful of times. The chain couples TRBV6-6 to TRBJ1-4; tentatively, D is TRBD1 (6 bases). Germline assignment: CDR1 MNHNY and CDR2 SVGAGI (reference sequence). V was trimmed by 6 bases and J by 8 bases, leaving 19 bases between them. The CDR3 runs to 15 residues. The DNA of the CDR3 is TGTGCCAGCAGCCCCACAGGGCGAATAAGGGAAAAACTGTTTTTT. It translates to CASSPTGRIREKLFF.

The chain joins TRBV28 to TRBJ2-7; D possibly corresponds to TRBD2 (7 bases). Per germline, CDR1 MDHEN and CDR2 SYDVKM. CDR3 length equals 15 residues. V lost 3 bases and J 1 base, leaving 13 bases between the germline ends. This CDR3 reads CASSLGASGSYEQYF. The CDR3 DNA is TGTGCCAGCAGTTTGGGGGCTAGCGGTTCCTACGAGCAGTACTTC.

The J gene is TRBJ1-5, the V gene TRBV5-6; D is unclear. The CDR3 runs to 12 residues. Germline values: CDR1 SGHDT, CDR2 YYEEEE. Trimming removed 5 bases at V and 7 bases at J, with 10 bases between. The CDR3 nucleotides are TGTGCCAGCAGTCTACAGCACCAGCCCCAGCATTTT. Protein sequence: CASSLQHQPQHF.

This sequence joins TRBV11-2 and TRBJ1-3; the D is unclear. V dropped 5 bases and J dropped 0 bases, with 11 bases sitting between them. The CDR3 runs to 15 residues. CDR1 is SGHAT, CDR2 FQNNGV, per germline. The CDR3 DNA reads TGTGCCAGCAGCCGCTTGGGCATCTCTGGAAACACCATATATTTT. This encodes CASSRLGISGNTIYF.